This TCR beta chain was captured by sequencing in a study of T cells after yellow fever vaccination. The CDR3 sequence is 17 residues long. V lost 3 bases and J 0 bases, leaving 12 bases between the germline ends. In this sample, this clonotype turned up a few times. TCR cDNA, made by 5'RACE template switching, carried an added universal primer site and UMIs. TCRdb independently ran MiXCR on the 5' RACE reads; one entry per CDR3 protein. The profile shows about 550,000 distinct CDR3 sequences, about 19% of them singletons. V is TRBV23-1 and J is TRBJ2-6; possible D gene TRBD1, 6 bases. TRBV23-1 is labeled an ORF, and its function is uncertain. This TCR was sampled from a man aged 25-45 years who received the YFV17D yellow fever vaccine. The material sequenced was PBMCs, taken 15 days after the yellow fever booster vaccination. The CDR3 nucleotides are TGCGCCAGCAGTCACCAGGGACAACCCTCTGGGGCCAACGTCCTGACTTTC. Translating it yields CASSHQGQPSGANVLTF.